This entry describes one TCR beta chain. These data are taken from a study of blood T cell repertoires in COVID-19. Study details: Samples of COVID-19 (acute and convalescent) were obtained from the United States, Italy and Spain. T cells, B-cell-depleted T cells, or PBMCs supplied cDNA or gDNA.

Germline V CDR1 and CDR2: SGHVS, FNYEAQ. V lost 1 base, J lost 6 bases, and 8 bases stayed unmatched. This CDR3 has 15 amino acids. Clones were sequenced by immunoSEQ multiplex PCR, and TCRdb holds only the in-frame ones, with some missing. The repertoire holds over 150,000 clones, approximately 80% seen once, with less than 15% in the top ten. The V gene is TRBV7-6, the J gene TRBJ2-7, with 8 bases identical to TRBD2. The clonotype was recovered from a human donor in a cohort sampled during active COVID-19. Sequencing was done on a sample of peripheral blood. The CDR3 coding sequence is TGTGCCAGCAGCTTAGATCGCGGGAGCGGGGGCGAGCAGTACTTC. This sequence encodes CASSLDRGSGGEQYF.